Below, one T cell receptor beta chain is given with its context. Its antigen remains unidentified. Sequenced by immunoSEQ multiplex PCR; TCRdb stores in-frame clones only, minus some. Among approximately 99,000 clones listed, about nine tenths were seen once. This CDR3 region has 13 residues. V dropped 3 bases and J dropped 6 bases, with 8 bases sitting between them. The V gene's germline CDR1 is MGHDK and CDR2 SYGVNS. This entry is derived from a study of graft-versus-host responses after intestinal transplantation. Background on the study: Multivisceral, liver-intestinal, or isolated intestinal grafts were transplanted into recipients. The study gave all recipients anti-thymocyte globulin induction, then tacrolimus and steroids for 2 to 3 years.

Study-level points and caveats: Early HvG declines after transplant were associated with peak circulating GvH clone levels. GvH clones surfaced in recipient marrow, some emerging earlier in ileum or blood.

The starting material was unstimulated CD8+ T cells sorted from spleen or lymph node cells, obtained before transplant. This receptor was taken from a human donor who was the organ donor for an intestinal transplant. The chain couples TRBV25-1 to TRBJ1-4; possible D gene TRBD1, 6 bases. The CDR3 here is CASSDRGDEKLFF. CDR3 sequence (DNA): TGTGCCAGCAGTGACAGGGGAGATGAAAAACTGTTTTTT.